This TCR beta chain appears in the sequencing data of a study of blood T cell repertoires in COVID-19. Study summary: Specimens from acute and convalescent COVID-19 originated in the United States, Italy and Spain. T cells, B-cell-depleted T cells, or PBMCs provided the cDNA or gDNA that served as material.

Germline CDR1 and CDR2: MNHNS and SASEGT. J lost 0 bases, V lost 1 base, and 4 bases had no gene match. The CDR3 runs 17 residues. Sequencing was performed with immunoSEQ multiplex PCR; in TCRdb, only in-frame clones are kept and a portion is missing. The sample shows 350,000 to 450,000 clones, 85% of them seen only once. The source material was peripheral blood. The TCR was taken from a woman younger than 35 with acute or convalescent COVID-19. The chain has TRBV6-1 and TRBJ2-2, with TRBD1 identical over 8 bases. CDR3 coding DNA: TGTGCCAGCAGTGAAGGGACGGACAGGGCGAACACCGGGGAGCTGTTTTTT. It translates to CASSEGTDRANTGELFF.